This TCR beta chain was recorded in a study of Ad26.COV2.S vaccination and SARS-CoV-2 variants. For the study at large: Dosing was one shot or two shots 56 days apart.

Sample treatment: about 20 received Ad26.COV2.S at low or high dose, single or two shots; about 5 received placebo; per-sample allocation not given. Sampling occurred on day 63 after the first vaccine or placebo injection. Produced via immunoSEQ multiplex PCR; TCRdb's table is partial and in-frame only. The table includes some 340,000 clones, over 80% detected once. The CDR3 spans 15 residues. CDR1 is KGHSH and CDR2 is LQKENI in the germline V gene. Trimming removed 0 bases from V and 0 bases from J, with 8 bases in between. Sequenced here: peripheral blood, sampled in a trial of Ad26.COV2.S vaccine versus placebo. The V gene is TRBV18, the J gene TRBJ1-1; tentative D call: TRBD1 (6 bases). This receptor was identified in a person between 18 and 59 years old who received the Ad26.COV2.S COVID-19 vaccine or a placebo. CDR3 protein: CASSPPTGLNTEAFF. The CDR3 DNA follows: TGTGCCAGCTCACCACCGACAGGTTTGAACACTGAAGCTTTCTTT.